Here is one T cell receptor beta chain with its context. This entry is derived from a study of technical replicates of blood from a few donors. CDR1 is SGHAT and CDR2 is FQNNGV in the germline V gene. J gave up 6 bases and V 0 bases, and 1 base lay outside the gene matches. The CDR3 covers 13 residues. Assay: immunoSEQ multiplex PCR; the TCRdb copy retains only in-frame clones and omits some. The table lists around 80,000 clones, approximately 96% of them singletons, with approximately 0.32% in the top ten. This rearrangement joins TRBV11-2 to TRBJ1-1; 7 bases line up with TRBD1. The source of this sequence is a human donor in good health. Sequenced material: T cells isolated from PBMCs. CDR3 DNA: TGTGCCAGCAGCTTAGAAGACAGGGCTGAAGCTTTCTTT. Translation gives CASSLEDRAEAFF.